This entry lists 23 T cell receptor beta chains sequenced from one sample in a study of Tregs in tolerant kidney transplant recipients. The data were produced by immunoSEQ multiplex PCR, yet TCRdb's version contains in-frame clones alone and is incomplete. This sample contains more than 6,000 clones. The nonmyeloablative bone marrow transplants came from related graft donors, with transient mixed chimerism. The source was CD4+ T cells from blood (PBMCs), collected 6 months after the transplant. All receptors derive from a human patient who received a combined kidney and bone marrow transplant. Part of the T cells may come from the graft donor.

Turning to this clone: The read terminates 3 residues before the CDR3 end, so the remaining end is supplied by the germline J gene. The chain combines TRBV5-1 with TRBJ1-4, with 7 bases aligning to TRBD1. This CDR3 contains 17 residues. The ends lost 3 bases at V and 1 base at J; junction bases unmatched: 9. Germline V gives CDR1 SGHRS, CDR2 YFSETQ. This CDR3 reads CASSYDSSGGTNEKLFF. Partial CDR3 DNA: TGCGCCAGCAGCTATGACTCCTCAGGGGGAACTAATGAAAAA.

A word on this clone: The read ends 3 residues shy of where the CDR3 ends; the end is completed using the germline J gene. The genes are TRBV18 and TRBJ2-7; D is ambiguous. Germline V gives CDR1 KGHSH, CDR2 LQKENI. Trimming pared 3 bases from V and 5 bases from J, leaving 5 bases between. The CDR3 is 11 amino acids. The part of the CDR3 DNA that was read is TGTGCCAGCTCACCGGCAGACGAG. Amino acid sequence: CASSPADE. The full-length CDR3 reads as CASSPADEQYF.

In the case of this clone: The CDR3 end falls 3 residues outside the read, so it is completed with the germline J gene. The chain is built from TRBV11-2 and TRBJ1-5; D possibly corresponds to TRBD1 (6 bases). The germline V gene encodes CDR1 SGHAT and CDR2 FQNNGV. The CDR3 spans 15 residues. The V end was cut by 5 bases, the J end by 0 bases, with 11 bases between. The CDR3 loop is CASSRDMYSNQPQHF. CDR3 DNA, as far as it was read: TGTGCCAGCAGCCGGGACATGTATAGCAATCAGCCC.

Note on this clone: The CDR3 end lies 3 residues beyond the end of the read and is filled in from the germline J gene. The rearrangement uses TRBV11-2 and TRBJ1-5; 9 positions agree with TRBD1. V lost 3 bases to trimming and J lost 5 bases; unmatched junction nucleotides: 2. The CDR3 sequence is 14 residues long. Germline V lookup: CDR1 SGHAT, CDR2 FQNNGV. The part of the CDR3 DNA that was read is TGTGCCAGCAGCTTTACAGGGGGCGATCAGCCC. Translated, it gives CASSFTGGDQP. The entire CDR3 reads CASSFTGGDQPQHF.

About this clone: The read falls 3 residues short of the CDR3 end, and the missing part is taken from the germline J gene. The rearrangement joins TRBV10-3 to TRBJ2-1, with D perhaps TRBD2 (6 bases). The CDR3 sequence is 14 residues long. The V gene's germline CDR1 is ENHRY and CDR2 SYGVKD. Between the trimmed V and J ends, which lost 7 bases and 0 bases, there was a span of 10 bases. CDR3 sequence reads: CAIKGGISYNEQFF. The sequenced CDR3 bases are TGTGCCATCAAAGGCGGGATCTCCTACAATGAG.

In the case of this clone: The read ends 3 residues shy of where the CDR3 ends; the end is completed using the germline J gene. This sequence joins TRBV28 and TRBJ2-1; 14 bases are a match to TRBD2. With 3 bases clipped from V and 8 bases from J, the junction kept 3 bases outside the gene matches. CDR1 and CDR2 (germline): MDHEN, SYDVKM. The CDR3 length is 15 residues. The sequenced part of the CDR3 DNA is TGTGCCAGCAGTTTCGGGACTAGCGGGAGCTATGAG. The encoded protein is CASSFGTSGSYE. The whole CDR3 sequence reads CASSFGTSGSYEQFF.

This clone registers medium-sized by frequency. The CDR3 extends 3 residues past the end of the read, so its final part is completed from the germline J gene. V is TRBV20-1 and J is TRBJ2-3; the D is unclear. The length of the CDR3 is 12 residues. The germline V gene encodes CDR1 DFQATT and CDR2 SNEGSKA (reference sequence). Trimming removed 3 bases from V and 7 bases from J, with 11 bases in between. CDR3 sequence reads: CSASTGLNTQYF. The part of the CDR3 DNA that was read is TGCAGTGCTAGCACCGGGTTAAATACG.

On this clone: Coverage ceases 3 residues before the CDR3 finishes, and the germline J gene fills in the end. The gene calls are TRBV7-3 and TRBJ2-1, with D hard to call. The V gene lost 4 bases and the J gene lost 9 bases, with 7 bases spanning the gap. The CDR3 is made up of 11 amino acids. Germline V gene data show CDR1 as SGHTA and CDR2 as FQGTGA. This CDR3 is CASSSRGEQFF. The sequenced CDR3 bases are TGTGCCAGCAGCTCCCGAGGTGAG.

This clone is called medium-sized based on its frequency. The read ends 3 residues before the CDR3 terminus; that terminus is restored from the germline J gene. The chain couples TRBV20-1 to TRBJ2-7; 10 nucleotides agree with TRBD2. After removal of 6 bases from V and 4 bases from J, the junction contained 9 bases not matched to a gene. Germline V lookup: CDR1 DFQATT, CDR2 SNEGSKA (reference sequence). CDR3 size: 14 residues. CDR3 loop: CSAQRAGGRYEQYF. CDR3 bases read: TGCAGTGCCCAAAGAGCGGGAGGGCGATACGAG.

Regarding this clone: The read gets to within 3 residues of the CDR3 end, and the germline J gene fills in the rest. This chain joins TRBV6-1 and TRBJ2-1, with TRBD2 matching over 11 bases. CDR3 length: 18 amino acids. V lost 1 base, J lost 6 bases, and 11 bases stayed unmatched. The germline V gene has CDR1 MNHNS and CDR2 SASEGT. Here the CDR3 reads CASSEGTVGTSGINEQFF. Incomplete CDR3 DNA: TGTGCCAGCAGTGAAGGGACAGTTGGGACTAGCGGAATCAATGAG.

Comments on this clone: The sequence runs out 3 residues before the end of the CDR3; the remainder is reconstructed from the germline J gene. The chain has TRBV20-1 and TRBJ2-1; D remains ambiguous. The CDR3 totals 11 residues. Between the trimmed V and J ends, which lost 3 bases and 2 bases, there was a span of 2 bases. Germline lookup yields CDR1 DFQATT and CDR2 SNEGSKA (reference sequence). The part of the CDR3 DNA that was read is TGCAGTGCTAGTACCTACAATGAG. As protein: CSASTYNE. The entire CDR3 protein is CSASTYNEQFF.

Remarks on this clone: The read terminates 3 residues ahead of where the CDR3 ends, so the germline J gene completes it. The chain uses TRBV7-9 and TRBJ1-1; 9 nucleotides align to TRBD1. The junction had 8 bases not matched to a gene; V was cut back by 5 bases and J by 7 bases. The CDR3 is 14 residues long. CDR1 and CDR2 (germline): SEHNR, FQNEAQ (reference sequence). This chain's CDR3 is CASSRGTGFLEAFF. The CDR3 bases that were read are TGTGCCAGCAGCCGCGGGACAGGGTTTCTTGAA.

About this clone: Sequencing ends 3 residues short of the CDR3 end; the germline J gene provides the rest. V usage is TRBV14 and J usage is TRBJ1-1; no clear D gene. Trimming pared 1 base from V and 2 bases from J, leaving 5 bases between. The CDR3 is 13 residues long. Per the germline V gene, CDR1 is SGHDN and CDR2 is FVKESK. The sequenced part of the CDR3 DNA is TGTGCCAGCAGCCAAGTCCTAAACACTGAA. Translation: CASSQVLNTE. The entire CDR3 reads CASSQVLNTEAFF.

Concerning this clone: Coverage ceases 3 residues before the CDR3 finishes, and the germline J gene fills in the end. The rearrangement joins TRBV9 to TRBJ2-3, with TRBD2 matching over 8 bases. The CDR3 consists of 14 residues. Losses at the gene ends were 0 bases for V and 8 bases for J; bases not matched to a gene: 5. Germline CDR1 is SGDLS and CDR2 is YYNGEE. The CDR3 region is CASSVDSGMVTQYF. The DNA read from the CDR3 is TGTGCCAGCAGCGTAGATAGCGGGATGGTTACG.

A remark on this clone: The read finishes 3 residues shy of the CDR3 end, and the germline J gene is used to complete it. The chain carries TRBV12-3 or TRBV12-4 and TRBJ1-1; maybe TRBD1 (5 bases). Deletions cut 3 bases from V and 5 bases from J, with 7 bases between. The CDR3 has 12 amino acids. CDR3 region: CASSLGQTEAFF. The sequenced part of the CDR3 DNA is TGTGCCAGCAGTTTGGGGCAGACTGAA.

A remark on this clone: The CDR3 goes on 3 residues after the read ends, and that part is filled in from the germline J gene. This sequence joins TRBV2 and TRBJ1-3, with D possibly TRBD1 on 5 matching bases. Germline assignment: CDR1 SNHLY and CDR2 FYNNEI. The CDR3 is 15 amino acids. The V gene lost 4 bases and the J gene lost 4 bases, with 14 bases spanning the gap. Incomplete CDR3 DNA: TGTGCCAGCAGTGGTCAGGGATTAATGGGAAACACC. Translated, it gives CASSGQGLMGNT. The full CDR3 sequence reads CASSGQGLMGNTIYF. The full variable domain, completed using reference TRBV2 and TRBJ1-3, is EPEVTQTPSHQVTQMGQEVILRCVPISNHLYFYWYRQILGQKVEFLVSFYNNEISEKSEIFDDQFSVERPDGSNFTLKIRSTKLEDSAMYFCASSGQGLMGNTIYFGEGSWLTVV.

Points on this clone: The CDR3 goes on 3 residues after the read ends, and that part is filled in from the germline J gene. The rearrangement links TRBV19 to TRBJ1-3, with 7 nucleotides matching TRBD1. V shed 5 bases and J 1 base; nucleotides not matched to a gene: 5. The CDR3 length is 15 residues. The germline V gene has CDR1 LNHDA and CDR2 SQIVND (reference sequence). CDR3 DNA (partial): TGTGCCAGTAGTGGACAGGAGACTTCTGGAAACACC. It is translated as CASSGQETSGNT. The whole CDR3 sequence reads CASSGQETSGNTIYF.

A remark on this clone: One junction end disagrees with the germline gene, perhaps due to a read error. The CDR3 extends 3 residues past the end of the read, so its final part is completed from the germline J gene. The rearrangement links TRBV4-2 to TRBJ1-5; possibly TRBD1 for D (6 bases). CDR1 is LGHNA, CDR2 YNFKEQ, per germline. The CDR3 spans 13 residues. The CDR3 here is CASSHREGQPQHF. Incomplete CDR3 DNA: TGCGCCAGCAGCCACAGGGAAGGTCAGCCC.

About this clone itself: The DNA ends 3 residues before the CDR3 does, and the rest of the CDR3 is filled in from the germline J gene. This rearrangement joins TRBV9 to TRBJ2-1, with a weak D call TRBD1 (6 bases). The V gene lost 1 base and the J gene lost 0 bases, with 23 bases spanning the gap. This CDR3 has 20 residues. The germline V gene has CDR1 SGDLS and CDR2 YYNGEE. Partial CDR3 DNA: TGTGCCAGCAGCGTACCCGACCTCCGACAGGTAGTCCACTCCTACAATGAG. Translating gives CASSVPDLRQVVHSYNE. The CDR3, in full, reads CASSVPDLRQVVHSYNEQFF.

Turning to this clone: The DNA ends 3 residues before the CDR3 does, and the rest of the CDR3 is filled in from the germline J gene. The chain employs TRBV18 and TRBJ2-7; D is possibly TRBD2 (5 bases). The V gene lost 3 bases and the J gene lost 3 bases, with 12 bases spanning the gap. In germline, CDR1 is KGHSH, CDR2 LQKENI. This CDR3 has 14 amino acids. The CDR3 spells CASSPTGGGYEQYF. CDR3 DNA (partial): TGTGCCAGCTCACCTACTGGCGGAGGCTACGAG.

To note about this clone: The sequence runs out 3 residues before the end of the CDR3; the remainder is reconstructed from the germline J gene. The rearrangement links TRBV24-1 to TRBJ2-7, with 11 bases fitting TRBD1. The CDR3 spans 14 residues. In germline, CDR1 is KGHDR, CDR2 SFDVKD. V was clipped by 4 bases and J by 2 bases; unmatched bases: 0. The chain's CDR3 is CATSEGQGAYEQYF. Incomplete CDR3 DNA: TGTGCCACCAGTGAGGGACAGGGGGCCTACGAG.

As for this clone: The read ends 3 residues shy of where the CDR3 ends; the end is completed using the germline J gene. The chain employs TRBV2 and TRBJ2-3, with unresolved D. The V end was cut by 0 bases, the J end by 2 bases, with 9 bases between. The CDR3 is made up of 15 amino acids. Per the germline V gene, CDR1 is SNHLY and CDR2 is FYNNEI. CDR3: CASSEALVTTDTQYF. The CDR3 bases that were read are TGTGCCAGCAGTGAAGCGTTAGTTACCACAGATACG. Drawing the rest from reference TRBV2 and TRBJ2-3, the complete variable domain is EPEVTQTPSHQVTQMGQEVILRCVPISNHLYFYWYRQILGQKVEFLVSFYNNEISEKSEIFDDQFSVERPDGSNFTLKIRSTKLEDSAMYFCASSEALVTTDTQYFGPGTRLTVL.

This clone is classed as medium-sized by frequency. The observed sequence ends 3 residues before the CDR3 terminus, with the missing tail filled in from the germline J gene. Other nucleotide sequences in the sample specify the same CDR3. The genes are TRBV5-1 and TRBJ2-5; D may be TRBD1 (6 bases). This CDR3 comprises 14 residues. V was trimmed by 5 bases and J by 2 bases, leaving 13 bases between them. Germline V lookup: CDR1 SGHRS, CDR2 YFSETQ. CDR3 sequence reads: CASSPQGYQETQYF. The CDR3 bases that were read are TGCGCCAGCAGTCCTCAGGGGTATCAAGAGACC.